This T cell receptor beta chain was profiled in a study of cytomegalovirus exposure and HLA in healthy donors. The overall study: Ancestry clustering placed 70% to 85% of 300 to 400 genotyped donors in the Caucasian-associated cluster.

This clone has a handful of counts. Antigen: not known. The ends were cut back, 0 bases at V and 5 bases at J, with 23 bases in the middle. The CDR3 contains 18 residues. Germline values: CDR1 SGHRS, CDR2 YFSETQ. Study results and limitations: A later analysis reportedly found that, within productive TCRs, an Asian-associated ancestry cluster had fewer N-insertions than the mean observed across the approximately 690 donors.

The PCR used 60 Vbeta and 13 Jbeta primers. Repertoires were generated with immunoSEQ multiplex PCR, while TCRdb's copy carries only in-frame clones and drops some. The sample holds tens of thousands of clones, around three quarters seen once. The material sequenced was PBMCs. The V gene is TRBV5-1, the J gene TRBJ1-1; no reliable D call. The clonotype comes from a man aged 25 to 40 in good health and CMV-seronegative. Here the CDR3 DNA reads TGCGCCAGCAGCTTGGCCAATGTGGGGTTCCGAGGAGGGACTGAAGCTTTCTTT. Amino acid sequence: CASSLANVGFRGGTEAFF.